This T cell receptor beta chain was sequenced in a study of cytomegalovirus exposure and HLA in healthy donors. The CDR3 is 16 amino acids. Germline V lookup: CDR1 SGHAT, CDR2 FQNNGV. V dropped 1 base and J dropped 2; count of bases not matched to a gene: 6. It was with 60 Vbeta and 13 Jbeta primers that the PCR ran. Data came from immunoSEQ multiplex PCR; TCRdb stores just in-frame clones and leaves some out. The sample includes 200,000 to 300,000 clones, approximately 85% of them seen just once. The V and J genes are TRBV11-2 and TRBJ1-2; the match to TRBD1 covers 8 bases. The TCR sequence derives from a woman in her thirties or forties in good health and CMV-seropositive. The sample comprised PBMCs. DNA for the CDR3: TGTGCCAGCAGCTTAGGTTGGACAGGGACAAACTATGGCTACACCTTC. It translates to CASSLGWTGTNYGYTF.